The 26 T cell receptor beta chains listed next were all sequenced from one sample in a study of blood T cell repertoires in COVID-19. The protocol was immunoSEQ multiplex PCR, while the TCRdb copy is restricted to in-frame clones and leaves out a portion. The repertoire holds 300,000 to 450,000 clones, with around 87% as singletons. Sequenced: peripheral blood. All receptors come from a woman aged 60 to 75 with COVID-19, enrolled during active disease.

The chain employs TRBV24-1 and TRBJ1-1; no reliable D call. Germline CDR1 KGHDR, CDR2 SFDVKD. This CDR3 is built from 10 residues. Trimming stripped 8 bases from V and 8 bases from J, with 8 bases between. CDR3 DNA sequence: TGTGCCACCAACTCACGAGAAGCTTTCTTT. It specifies CATNSREAFF.

The CDR3 sequence is CASSLAGYEQFF. Written as DNA, the CDR3 is TGTGCCAGCAGTCTGGCGGGGTATGAGCAGTTCTTC. The gene calls are TRBV14 and TRBJ2-1; weak D call: TRBD2 (6 bases). V was clipped by 6 bases and J by 8 bases, with 11 bases between them. The CDR3 has 12 amino acids. In germline, CDR1 is SGHDN, CDR2 FVKESK.

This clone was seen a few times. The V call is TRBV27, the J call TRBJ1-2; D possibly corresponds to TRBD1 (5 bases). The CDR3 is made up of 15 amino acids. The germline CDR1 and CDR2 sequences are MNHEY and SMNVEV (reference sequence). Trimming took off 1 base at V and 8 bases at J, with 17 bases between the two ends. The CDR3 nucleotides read TGTGCCAGCAGTTTATTGGGGCAGGGCATCGGGGGCTACACCTTC. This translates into CASSLLGQGIGGYTF.

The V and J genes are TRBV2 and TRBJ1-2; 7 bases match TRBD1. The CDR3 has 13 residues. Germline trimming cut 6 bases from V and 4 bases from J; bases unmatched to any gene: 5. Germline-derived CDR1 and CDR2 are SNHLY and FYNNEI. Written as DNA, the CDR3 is TGTGCCAGCAGCCCGGGACAGCTCTATGGCTACACCTTC. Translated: CASSPGQLYGYTF.

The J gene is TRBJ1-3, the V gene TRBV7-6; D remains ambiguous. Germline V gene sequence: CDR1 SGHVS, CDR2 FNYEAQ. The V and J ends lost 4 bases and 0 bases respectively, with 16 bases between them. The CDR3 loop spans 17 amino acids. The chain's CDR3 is CASSSRRGTISGNTIYF. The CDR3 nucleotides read TGTGCCAGCAGCTCCAGACGGGGTACAATCTCTGGAAACACCATATATTTT.

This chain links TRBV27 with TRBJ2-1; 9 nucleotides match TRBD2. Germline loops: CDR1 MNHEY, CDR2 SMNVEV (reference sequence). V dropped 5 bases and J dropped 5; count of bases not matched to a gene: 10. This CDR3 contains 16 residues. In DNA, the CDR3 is TGTGCCAGCAGTCCCCCCACTAGCGGGTCCAACAATGAGCAGTTCTTC. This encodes CASSPPTSGSNNEQFF.

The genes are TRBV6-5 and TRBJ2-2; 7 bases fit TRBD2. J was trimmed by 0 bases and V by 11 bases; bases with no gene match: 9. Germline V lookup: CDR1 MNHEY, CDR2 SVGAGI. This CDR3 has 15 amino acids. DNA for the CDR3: TGTGCCTGCCGGCGGGGGACTACGAACACCGGGGAGCTGTTTTTT. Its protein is CACRRGTTNTGELFF.

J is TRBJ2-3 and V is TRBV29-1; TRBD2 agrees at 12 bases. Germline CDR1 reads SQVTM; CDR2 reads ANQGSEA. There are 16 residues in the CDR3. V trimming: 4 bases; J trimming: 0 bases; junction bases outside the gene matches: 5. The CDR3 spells CSVGGLAGFSTDTQYF. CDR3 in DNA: TGCAGCGTTGGAGGACTAGCGGGGTTTAGCACAGATACGCAGTATTTT.

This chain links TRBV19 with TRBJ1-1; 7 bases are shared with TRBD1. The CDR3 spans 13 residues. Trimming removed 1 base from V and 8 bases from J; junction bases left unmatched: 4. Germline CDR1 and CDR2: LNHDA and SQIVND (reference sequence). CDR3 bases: TGTGCCAGTAGTATAGCCGGGACAGCCGAAGCTTTCTTT. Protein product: CASSIAGTAEAFF. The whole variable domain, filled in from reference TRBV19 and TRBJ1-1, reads DGGITQSPKYLFRKEGQNVTLSCEQNLNHDAMYWYRQDPGQGLRLIYYSQIVNDFQKGDIAEGYSVSREKKESFPLTVTSAQKNPTAFYLCASSIAGTAEAFFGQGTRLTVV.

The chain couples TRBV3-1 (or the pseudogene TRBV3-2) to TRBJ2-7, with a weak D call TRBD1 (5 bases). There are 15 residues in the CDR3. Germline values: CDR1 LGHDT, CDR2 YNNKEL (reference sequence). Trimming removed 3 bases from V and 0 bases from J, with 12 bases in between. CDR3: CASSQGARGSYEQYF. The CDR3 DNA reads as TGTGCCAGCAGCCAGGGCGCAAGGGGCTCCTACGAGCAGTACTTC.

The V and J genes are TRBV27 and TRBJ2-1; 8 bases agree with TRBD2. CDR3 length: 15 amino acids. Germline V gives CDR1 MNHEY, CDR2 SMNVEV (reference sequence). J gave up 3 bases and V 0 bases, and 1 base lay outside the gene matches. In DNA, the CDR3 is TGTGCCAGCAGTTTATCAACTAGCGGCTACAATGAGCAGTTCTTC. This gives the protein CASSLSTSGYNEQFF.

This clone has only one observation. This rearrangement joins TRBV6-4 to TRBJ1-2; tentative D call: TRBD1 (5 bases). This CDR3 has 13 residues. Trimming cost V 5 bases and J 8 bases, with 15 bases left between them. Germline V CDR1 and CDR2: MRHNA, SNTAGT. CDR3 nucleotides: TGTGCCAGCAGTCTAAGGGGCGATGGGGGCTACACCTTC. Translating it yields CASSLRGDGGYTF.

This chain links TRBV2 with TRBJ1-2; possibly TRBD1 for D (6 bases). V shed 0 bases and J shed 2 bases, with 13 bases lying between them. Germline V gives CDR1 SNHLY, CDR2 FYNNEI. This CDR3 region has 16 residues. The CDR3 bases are TGTGCCAGCAGTGAAGCGGTACAAACAGGGAACTATGGCTACACCTTC. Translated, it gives CASSEAVQTGNYGYTF.

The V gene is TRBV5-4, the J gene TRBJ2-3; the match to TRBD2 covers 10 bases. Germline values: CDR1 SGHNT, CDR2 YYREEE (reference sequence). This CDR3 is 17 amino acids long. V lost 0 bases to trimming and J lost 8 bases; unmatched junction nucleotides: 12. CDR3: CASSLGLLAGDESTQYF. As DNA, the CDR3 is TGTGCCAGCAGCTTGGGCCTTCTAGCGGGGGATGAGAGTACGCAGTATTTT. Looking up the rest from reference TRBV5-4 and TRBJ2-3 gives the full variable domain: ETGVTQSPTHLIKTRGQQVTLRCSSQSGHNTVSWYQQALGQGPQFIFQYYREEENGRGNFPPRFSGLQFPNYSSELNVNALELDDSALYLCASSLGLLAGDESTQYFGPGTRLTVL.

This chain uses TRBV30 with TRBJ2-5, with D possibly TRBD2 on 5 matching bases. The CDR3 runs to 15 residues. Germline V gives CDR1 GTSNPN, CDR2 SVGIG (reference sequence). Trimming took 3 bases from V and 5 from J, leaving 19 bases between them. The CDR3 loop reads CAWSRSLARAETQYF. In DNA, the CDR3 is TGTGCCTGGAGCAGGAGTTTAGCGAGGGCGGAGACCCAGTACTTC. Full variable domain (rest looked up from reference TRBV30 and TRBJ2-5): SQTIHQWPATLVQPVGSPLSLECTVEGTSNPNLYWYRQAAGRGLQLLFYSVGIGQISSEVPQNLSASRPQDRQFILSSKKLLLSDSGFYLCAWSRSLARAETQYFGPGTRLLVL.

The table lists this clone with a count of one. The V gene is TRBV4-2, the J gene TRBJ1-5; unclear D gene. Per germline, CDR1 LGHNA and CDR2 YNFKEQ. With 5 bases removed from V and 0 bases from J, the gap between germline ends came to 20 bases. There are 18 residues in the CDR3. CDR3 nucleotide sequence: TGTGCCAGCAGCTTTTTAATCTCAACCTCTAATAGCAATCAGCCCCAGCATTTT. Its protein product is CASSFLISTSNSNQPQHF.

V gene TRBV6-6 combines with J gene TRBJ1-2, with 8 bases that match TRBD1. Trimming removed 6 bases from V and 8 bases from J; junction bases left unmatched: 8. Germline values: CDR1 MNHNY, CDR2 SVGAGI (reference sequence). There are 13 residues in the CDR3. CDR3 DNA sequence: TGTGCCAGCAGAACTACAGGGGGGGAGGGCTACACCTTC. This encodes CASRTTGGEGYTF.

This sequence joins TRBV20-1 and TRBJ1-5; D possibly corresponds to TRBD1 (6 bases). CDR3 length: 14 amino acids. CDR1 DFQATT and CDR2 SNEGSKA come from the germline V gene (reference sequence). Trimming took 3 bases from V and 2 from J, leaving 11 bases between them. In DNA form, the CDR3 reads TGCAGTGCTAGTAGTCAGGGGCGCAATCAGCCCCAGCATTTT. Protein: CSASSQGRNQPQHF.

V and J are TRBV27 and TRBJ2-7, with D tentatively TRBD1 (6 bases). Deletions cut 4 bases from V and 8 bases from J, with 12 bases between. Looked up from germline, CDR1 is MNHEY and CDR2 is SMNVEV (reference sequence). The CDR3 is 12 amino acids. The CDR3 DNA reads TGTGCCAGCAGTTCCCTACAGGGAAAGCAGTACTTC. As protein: CASSSLQGKQYF.

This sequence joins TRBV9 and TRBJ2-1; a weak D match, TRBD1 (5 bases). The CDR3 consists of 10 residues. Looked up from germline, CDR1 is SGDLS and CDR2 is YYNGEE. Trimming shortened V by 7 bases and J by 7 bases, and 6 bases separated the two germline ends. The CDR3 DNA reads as TGTGCCAGCGGGGCTAATGAGCAGTTCTTC. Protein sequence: CASGANEQFF.

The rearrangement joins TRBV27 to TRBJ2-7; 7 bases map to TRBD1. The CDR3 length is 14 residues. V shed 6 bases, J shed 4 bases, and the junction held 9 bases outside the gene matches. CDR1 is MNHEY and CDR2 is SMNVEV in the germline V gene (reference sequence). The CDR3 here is CASSNNRGRYEQYF. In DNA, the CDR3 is TGTGCCAGCAGCAATAACAGGGGAAGGTACGAGCAGTACTTC.

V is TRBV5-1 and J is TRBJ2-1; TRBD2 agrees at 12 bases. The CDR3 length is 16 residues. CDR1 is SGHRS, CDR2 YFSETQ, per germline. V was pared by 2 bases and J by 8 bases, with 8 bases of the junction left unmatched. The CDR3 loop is CASSLLAGGQFDEQFF. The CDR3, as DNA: TGCGCCAGCAGCTTACTAGCGGGGGGCCAGTTCGATGAGCAGTTCTTC.

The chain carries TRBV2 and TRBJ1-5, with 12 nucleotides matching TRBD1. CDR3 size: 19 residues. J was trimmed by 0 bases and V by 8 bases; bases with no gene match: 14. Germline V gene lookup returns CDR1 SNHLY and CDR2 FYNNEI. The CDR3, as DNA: TGTGCCAGCCGAAATGACCGGGACAGGGGGCTTTATAGCAATCAGCCCCAGCATTTT. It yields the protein CASRNDRDRGLYSNQPQHF.

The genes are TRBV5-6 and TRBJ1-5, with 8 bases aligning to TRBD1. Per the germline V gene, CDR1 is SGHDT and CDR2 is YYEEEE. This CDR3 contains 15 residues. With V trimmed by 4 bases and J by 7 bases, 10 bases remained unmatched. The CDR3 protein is CASSATGQGGQPQHF. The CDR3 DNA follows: TGTGCCAGCAGCGCGACCGGACAGGGAGGACAGCCCCAGCATTTT.

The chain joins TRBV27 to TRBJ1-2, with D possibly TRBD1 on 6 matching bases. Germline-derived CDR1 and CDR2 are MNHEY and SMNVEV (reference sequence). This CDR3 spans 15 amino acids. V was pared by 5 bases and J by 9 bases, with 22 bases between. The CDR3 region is CASSPHSDSRNSYTF. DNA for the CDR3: TGTGCCAGCAGTCCACACTCGGACAGTCGGAATAGCTACACCTTC.

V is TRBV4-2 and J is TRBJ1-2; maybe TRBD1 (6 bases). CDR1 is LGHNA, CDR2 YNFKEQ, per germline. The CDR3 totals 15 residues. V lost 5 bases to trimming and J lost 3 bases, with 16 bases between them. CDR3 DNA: TGTGCCAGCAGCACGACCGAGGACAGCTACTATGGCTACACCTTC. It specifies CASSTTEDSYYGYTF.